These 18 T cell receptor beta chains were all obtained from the same sample, sequenced in a study of blood T cell repertoires in COVID-19. Measured with immunoSEQ multiplex PCR; TCRdb has only the in-frame clones, and not every one. The table has about 120,000 clones, around 81% seen once. Material: peripheral blood. These receptors were taken from a woman aged 45-59 years with acute or convalescent COVID-19.

This rearrangement joins TRBV2 to TRBJ1-1, with D hard to call. Trimming shortened V by 8 bases and J by 2 bases, and 15 bases separated the two germline ends. Germline CDR1 and CDR2: SNHLY and FYNNEI. CDR3 length equals 14 residues. The CDR3 region is CASPLAGLNTEAFF. The CDR3 DNA sequence: TGTGCCAGCCCCCTGGCAGGCCTCAACACTGAAGCTTTCTTT. Together with reference TRBV2 and TRBJ1-1, the CDR3 gives the full variable domain: EPEVTQTPSHQVTQMGQEVILRCVPISNHLYFYWYRQILGQKVEFLVSFYNNEISEKSEIFDDQFSVERPDGSNFTLKIRSTKLEDSAMYFCASPLAGLNTEAFFGQGTRLTVV.

The V call is TRBV9, the J call TRBJ1-4; D is uncertain. Deletions cut 0 bases from V and 0 bases from J, with 6 bases between. The germline gives CDR1 SGDLS, CDR2 YYNGEE. There are 15 residues in the CDR3. The CDR3 bases are TGTGCCAGCAGCGTAGCGGAGTCAACTAATGAAAAACTGTTTTTT. This encodes CASSVAESTNEKLFF. The entire variable domain, with the rest obtained from reference TRBV9 and TRBJ1-4, is as follows: DSGVTQTPKHLITATGQRVTLRCSPRSGDLSVYWYQQSLDQGLQFLIQYYNGEERAKGNILERFSAQQFPDLHSELNLSSLELGDSALYFCASSVAESTNEKLFFGSGTQLSVL.

This clone has more than one count but fewer than ten. The chain is built from TRBV2 and TRBJ2-7, with D perhaps TRBD2 (6 bases). V gave up 11 bases and J gave up 4 bases, with 24 bases separating them. The CDR3 length is 15 residues. Germline CDR1 SNHLY, CDR2 FYNNEI. The CDR3 loop is CAATSWGGERYEQYF. The CDR3 DNA reads TGTGCCGCGACGTCGTGGGGAGGTGAAAGATACGAGCAGTACTTC.

The chain combines TRBV28 with TRBJ2-7, with D unclear. CDR3 length equals 15 residues. CDR1 is MDHEN and CDR2 is SYDVKM in the germline V gene. With 2 bases removed from V and 3 bases from J, the gap between germline ends came to 14 bases. CDR3 loop: CASSLLGSSGYEQYF. The CDR3 DNA is TGTGCCAGCAGTTTACTGGGCTCAAGTGGCTACGAGCAGTACTTC.

This clone was recorded once. CDR3 sequence: CASSNSYGYTF. CDR3 bases: TGTGCCAGCTCCAACAGCTATGGCTACACCTTC. The chain recombines TRBV2 with TRBJ1-2; D is uncertain. The V gene lost 8 bases and the J gene lost 4 bases, with 8 bases spanning the gap. CDR3 length equals 11 residues. Germline V gene lookup returns CDR1 SNHLY and CDR2 FYNNEI.

The V gene is TRBV6-5, the J gene TRBJ1-2, with D tentatively TRBD1 (5 bases). Germline V gives CDR1 MNHEY, CDR2 SVGAGI. Trimming shortened V by 0 bases and J by 0 bases, and 8 bases separated the two germline ends. This CDR3 is built from 15 residues. The CDR3 bases are TGTGCCAGCAGTTACTCGCTACAGGCTAACTATGGCTACACCTTC. The encoded protein is CASSYSLQANYGYTF.

V gene TRBV3-1 (or the pseudogene TRBV3-2) combines with J gene TRBJ1-2; D is undetermined. The CDR3 is 12 residues long. Germline CDR1 reads LGHDT; CDR2 reads YNNKEL (reference sequence). With 3 bases removed from V and 7 bases from J, the gap between germline ends came to 9 bases. CDR3 sequence: CASSHRVAGYTF. The CDR3 bases are TGTGCCAGCAGCCACCGGGTTGCTGGCTACACCTTC.

The chain couples TRBV11-2 to TRBJ1-1, with 10 bases matching TRBD1. CDR3 length: 14 amino acids. J was trimmed by 4 bases and V by 5 bases; bases with no gene match: 4. Germline V lookup: CDR1 SGHAT, CDR2 FQNNGV. DNA of the CDR3: TGTGCCAGCAGCAGGGACAGGGGTACCACTGAAGCTTTCTTT. Translating it yields CASSRDRGTTEAFF. Using reference TRBV11-2 and TRBJ1-1 for the parts outside the CDR3, the full variable domain is EAGVAQSPRYKIIEKRQSVAFWCNPISGHATLYWYQQILGQGPKLLIQFQNNGVVDDSQLPKDRFSAERLKGVDSTLKIQPAKLEDSAVYLCASSRDRGTTEAFFGQGTRLTVV.

The rearrangement links TRBV9 to TRBJ1-3, with 8 bases matching TRBD1. J was trimmed by 8 bases and V by 0 bases; bases with no gene match: 4. The CDR3 loop spans 14 amino acids. Germline assignment: CDR1 SGDLS and CDR2 YYNGEE. The CDR3 region has the DNA TGTGCCAGCAGCGTAGGACAGGGGATAGACACCATATATTTT. Translation gives CASSVGQGIDTIYF.

J is TRBJ2-2 and V is TRBV7-8; 10 bases are a match to TRBD2. Germline CDR1 reads SGHVS; CDR2 reads FQNEAQ. Losses at the gene ends were 3 bases for V and 7 bases for J; bases not matched to a gene: 11. This CDR3 region has 17 residues. The CDR3 reads CASSFRGEREGSGELFF. The CDR3 nucleotides read TGTGCCAGCAGCTTTAGGGGAGAGCGGGAGGGAAGCGGGGAGCTGTTTTTT.

The CDR3 DNA follows: TGTGCCAGCAGTGATTTGCAGGGCTCAACTAATGAAAAACTGTTTTTT. This gives the protein CASSDLQGSTNEKLFF. The chain carries TRBV6-1 and TRBJ1-4; weak D call: TRBD1 (5 bases). Germline CDR1 and CDR2: MNHNS and SASEGT. This CDR3 is 16 amino acids long. The V end lost 3 bases, the J end lost 0 bases, and 11 bases lay between the germline ends.

The chain links TRBV5-1 to TRBJ1-1; D is perhaps TRBD1 (5 bases). This CDR3 is 14 amino acids long. Germline V CDR1 and CDR2: SGHRS, YFSETQ. V lost 1 base to trimming and J lost 5 bases, with 12 bases between them. CDR3 residues: CASSLQGGETEAFF. CDR3 DNA: TGCGCCAGCAGCTTGCAGGGTGGAGAGACTGAAGCTTTCTTT. The whole variable domain, remainder taken from reference TRBV5-1 and TRBJ1-1, is KAGVTQTPRYLIKTRGQQVTLSCSPISGHRSVSWYQQTPGQGLQFLFEYFSETQRNKGNFPGRFSGRQFSNSRSEMNVSTLELGDSALYLCASSLQGGETEAFFGQGTRLTVV.

The chain joins TRBV5-4 to TRBJ2-5, with D possibly TRBD2 on 7 matching bases. The CDR3 runs to 16 residues. Trimming removed 4 bases at V and 6 bases at J, with 22 bases between. In germline, CDR1 is SGHNT, CDR2 YYREEE (reference sequence). The CDR3 nucleotides read TGTGCCAGCAGCGCCGACGGGGGCGGGAGCCGGAAGACCCAGTACTTC. Protein sequence: CASSADGGGSRKTQYF. Filled out from reference TRBV5-4 and TRBJ2-5, the complete variable domain reads ETGVTQSPTHLIKTRGQQVTLRCSSQSGHNTVSWYQQALGQGPQFIFQYYREEENGRGNFPPRFSGLQFPNYSSELNVNALELDDSALYLCASSADGGGSRKTQYFGPGTRLLVL.

This chain joins TRBV9 and TRBJ2-3, with 10 bases that match TRBD2. V shed 3 bases, J shed 3 bases, and the junction held 1 base outside the gene matches. In germline, CDR1 is SGDLS, CDR2 YYNGEE. There are 14 residues in the CDR3. In nucleotides, the CDR3 is TGTGCCAGCAGCGAACTAGCGGGAACAGATACGCAGTATTTT. Translating gives CASSELAGTDTQYF.

This rearrangement joins TRBV2 to TRBJ2-3, with D tentatively TRBD2 (5 bases). Germline values: CDR1 SNHLY, CDR2 FYNNEI. The CDR3 loop spans 10 amino acids. V was shortened by 8 bases and J by 6 bases, with 6 bases between the two germline ends. The CDR3 DNA sequence: TGTGCCAGCCGGAGGGATACGCAGTATTTT. It specifies CASRRDTQYF.

This chain connects TRBV11-1 to TRBJ2-7; D is uncertain. Between the trimmed V and J ends, which lost 0 bases and 2 bases, there was a span of 5 bases. Germline V gene lookup returns CDR1 SGHAT and CDR2 FQDESV (reference sequence). The CDR3 length is 13 residues. The DNA of the CDR3 is TGTGCCAGCAGCTTAGCTCTAGCCTACGAGCAGTACTTC. Amino acids: CASSLALAYEQYF. The full variable domain, completed using reference TRBV11-1 and TRBJ2-7, is EAEVAQSPRYKITEKSQAVAFWCDPISGHATLYWYRQILGQGPELLVQFQDESVVDDSQLPKDRFSAERLKGVDSTLKIQPAELGDSAMYLCASSLALAYEQYFGPGTRLTVT.

The V gene is TRBV18, the J gene TRBJ1-5; no firm D call. Trimming stripped 2 bases from V and 3 bases from J, with 8 bases between. Germline assignment: CDR1 KGHSH and CDR2 LQKENI. The CDR3 spans 14 residues. CDR3 region: CASSPTRYNQPQHF. CDR3 coding DNA: TGTGCCAGCTCACCAACAAGATACAATCAGCCCCAGCATTTT.

V is TRBV28 and J is TRBJ1-1; tentative D call: TRBD1 (5 bases). V lost 3 bases, J lost 1 base, and 9 bases lay in between. Germline V gene data show CDR1 as MDHEN and CDR2 as SYDVKM. The length of the CDR3 is 14 residues. This CDR3 reads CASSFRVANTEAFF. In DNA, the CDR3 is TGTGCCAGCAGTTTCAGGGTGGCGAACACTGAAGCTTTCTTT.